The table lists the clone carrying this TCR beta chain with many counts. The data originate from a study of regulatory T cells in long-lasting Graves disease. Study as a whole: Graves' cases, newly diagnosed, had used antithyroid drugs under 3 months.

The CDR3 spans 15 residues. V was clipped by 1 base and J by 5 bases, with 11 bases between them. Looked up from germline, CDR1 is SEHNR and CDR2 is FQNEAQ (reference sequence). Described time point: newly diagnosed GD, antithyroid drugs for less than 3 months. From PBMCs, RNA was extracted and then used to make the TCR library. TCR beta libraries were built with iRepertoire HTBI primers and Arm-PCR of CDR3 regions. A single record per CDR3 protein comes from TCRdb applying MiXCR to the multiplex PCR reads. The profile shows 350,000 to 450,000 distinct CDR3 sequences, about 15% of them singletons. The same specimen was also included in a second study, on T cells in Graves' hyperthyroidism and ophthalmopathy.

The genes are TRBV7-9 and TRBJ2-2; D may be TRBD1 (5 bases). The specimen was peripheral blood mononuclear cells (PBMCs), collected at new diagnosis, from a patient treated with antithyroid drugs. This TCR was recovered from a woman in her forties with Graves disease. The CDR3 coding sequence is TGTGCCAGCAGCTTAGACGGAAGGGGTACCGGGGAGCTGTTTTTT. Translation: CASSLDGRGTGELFF.